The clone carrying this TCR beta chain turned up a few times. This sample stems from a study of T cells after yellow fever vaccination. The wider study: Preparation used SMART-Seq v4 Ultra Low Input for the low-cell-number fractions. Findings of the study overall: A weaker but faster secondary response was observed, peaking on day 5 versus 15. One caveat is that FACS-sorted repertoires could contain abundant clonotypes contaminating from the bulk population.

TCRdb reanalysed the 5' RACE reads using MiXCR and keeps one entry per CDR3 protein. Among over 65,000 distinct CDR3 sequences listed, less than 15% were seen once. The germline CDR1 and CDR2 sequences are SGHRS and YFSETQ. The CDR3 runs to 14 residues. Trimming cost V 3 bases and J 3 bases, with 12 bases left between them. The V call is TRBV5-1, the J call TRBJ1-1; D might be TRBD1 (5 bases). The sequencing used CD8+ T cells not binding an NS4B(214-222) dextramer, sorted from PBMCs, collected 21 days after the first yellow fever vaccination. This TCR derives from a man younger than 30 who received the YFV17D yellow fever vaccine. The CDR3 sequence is CASSSGGLHTEAFF. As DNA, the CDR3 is TGCGCCAGCAGCTCCGGGGGACTTCACACTGAAGCTTTCTTT.